Listed here is a single TCR beta chain. Only in-frame clones appear in the TCRdb table, and some are missing; sequencing was by immunoSEQ multiplex PCR. This sample yields around 990,000 clones, of which around 77% are seen a single time; roughly 0.83% belongs to the top ten. V lost 5 bases and J lost 8; bases outside the gene matches: 11. Germline V gives CDR1 SGHTA, CDR2 FQGTGA. CDR3 size: 15 residues. The sample is drawn from a study of shared clonotypes between healthy human individuals. The chain has TRBV7-3 and TRBJ2-1; TRBD2 agrees at 8 bases. The clonotype comes from a man in his late teens or twenties in good health. Some clones in this sample may be carry-over from other donors' samples. Sequenced input: memory CD4+ T cells from PBMCs. Noted subset: CD45RA-negative fraction. The CDR3 is CASSPWSGSYDEQFF. In nucleotides, the CDR3 is TGTGCCAGCAGCCCCTGGAGCGGGAGTTACGATGAGCAGTTCTTC.